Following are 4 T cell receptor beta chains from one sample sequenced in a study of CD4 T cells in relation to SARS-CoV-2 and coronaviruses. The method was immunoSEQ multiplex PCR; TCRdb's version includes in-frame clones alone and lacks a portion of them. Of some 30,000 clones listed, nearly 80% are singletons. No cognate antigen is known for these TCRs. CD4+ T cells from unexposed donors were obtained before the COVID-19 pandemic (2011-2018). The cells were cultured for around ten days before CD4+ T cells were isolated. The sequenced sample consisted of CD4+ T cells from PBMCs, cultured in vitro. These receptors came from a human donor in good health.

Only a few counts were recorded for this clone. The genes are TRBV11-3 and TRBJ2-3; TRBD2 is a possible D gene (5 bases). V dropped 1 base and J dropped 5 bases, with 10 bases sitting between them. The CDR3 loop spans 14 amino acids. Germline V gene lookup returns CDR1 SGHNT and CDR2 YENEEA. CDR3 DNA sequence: TGTGCCAGCAGCTTAGGGGCCGGGGTAGATACGCAGTATTTT. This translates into CASSLGAGVDTQYF.

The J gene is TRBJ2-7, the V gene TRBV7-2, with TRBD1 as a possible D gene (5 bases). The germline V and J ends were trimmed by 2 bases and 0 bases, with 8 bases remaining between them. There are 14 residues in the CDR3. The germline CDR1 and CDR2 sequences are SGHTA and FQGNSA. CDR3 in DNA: TGTGCCAGCAGCTTACAGGGCTTCTCCTACGAGCAGTACTTC. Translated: CASSLQGFSYEQYF.

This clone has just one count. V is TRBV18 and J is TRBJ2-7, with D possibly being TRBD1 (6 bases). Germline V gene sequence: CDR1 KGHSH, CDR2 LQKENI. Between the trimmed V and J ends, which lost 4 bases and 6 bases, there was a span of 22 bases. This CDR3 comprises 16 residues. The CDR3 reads CASSREGHPFLGEQYF. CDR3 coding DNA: TGTGCCAGCTCACGTGAGGGACACCCCTTTTTGGGCGAGCAGTACTTC.

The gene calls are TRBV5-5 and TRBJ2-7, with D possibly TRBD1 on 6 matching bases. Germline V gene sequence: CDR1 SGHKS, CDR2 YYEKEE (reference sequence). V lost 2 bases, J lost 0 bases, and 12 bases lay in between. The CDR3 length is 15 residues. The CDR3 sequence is CASSFGTTGSYEQYF. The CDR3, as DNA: TGTGCCAGCAGCTTTGGGACAACTGGCTCCTACGAGCAGTACTTC.